A selection of T cell receptor beta chains follows, all from one sample in a study of identical twins. TCRdb called the 5' RACE reads again in MiXCR, with one record for every CDR3 protein. The sample lists 500,000 to 700,000 distinct CDR3 sequences, 7.1% occurring once. This sample also belongs to another study, concerning yellow fever vaccine responses in identical twins.

The sequencing sample was made of PBMCs. The receptors originated from a woman aged 18-29 years in good health. CDR3s include the opening cysteine and the closing phenylalanine or tryptophan. Each record gives: J gene, V gene, CDR3 protein.

TRBJ1-5	TRBV6-1	CASSEQGQGNQPQHF
TRBJ2-4	TRBV28	CTSSFSGTRSLQNIQYF
TRBJ2-1	TRBV29-1	CSVESQDLGSSYNEQFF
TRBJ2-1	TRBV15	CATSSPTGLASYNEQFF
TRBJ1-6	TRBV20-1	CSARARTGNSPLHF
TRBJ1-1	TRBV24-1	CATSVGPAEAFF
TRBJ1-1	TRBV12-3/TRBV12-4	CASSLLGSEAFF
TRBJ1-2	TRBV10-3	CAISESWGGYTF
TRBJ1-5	TRBV18	CASSKDRSQPQHF
TRBJ2-3	TRBV11-2	CASSTRDRSTDTQYF
TRBJ2-7	TRBV4-1	CASSQTRTDYEQYF
TRBJ2-2	TRBV11-1	CASSLTTGTVTGELFF
TRBJ2-6	TRBV11-1	CASSPRTGGPSGANVLTF
TRBJ1-1	TRBV18	CASSPPQGRMNTEAFF
TRBJ2-1	TRBV20-1	CSAARRAVDEQFF
TRBJ2-1	TRBV28	CASNGQGWNEQFF
TRBJ2-6	TRBV20-1	CSARSDSGANVLTF
TRBJ1-1	TRBV3-1	CASKWTGRDTEAFF
TRBJ2-5	TRBV7-8	CASSLWRETSDQETQYF
TRBJ2-1	TRBV7-9	CASSLPGSYNEQFF
TRBJ2-1	TRBV29-1	CSVDRGDWNEQFF
TRBJ1-4	TRBV18	CASSPPSQNEKLFF